This record covers a single T cell receptor beta chain. These data are taken from a study of OX40 agonist ivuxolimab in advanced cancers. The cohort excluded patients with autoimmune disease history or systemic immunosuppression. Sequencing used immunoSEQ multiplex PCR; TCRdb keeps in-frame clones, though not all of them. The table records 70,000 to 80,000 clones, 88% of them present only once. From germline, CDR1 is SNHLY and CDR2 FYNNEI. Unmatched junction bases numbered 14, after V lost 5 bases and J lost 4 bases. CDR3 size: 19 residues. The starting material was CD4+ or CD8+ T cells sorted from blood, obtained in a trial of the OX40 agonist ivuxolimab. The sequence was collected from an adult with an advanced solid tumor such as melanoma, head and neck, liver or kidney cancer. The rearrangement joins TRBV2 to TRBJ1-6; 10 nucleotides line up with TRBD1. The CDR3 nucleotides read TGTGCCAGCAGTTCCATCGGGCGACAGGGGGCTCATTATAATTCACCCCTCCACTTT. Amino acids: CASSSIGRQGAHYNSPLHF.